Included here is one T cell receptor beta chain sequence, with context. There are many counts of this clonotype. The specificity of this receptor is unknown. No clone much larger than this one lies a single base away; base qualities are absent. From a lookup of the germline V gene (reference sequence), CDR1 and CDR2 are DFQATT and SNEGSKA. From the cysteine up to the phenylalanine, the CDR3 has a length of 13 residues. This entry keeps only the CDR3 DNA: 39 bases, framed from base 1. V is shortened by 0 bases, J by 2 bases, and the region joining them spans 2 bases. The source of the sample is a study of T-cell reconstitution after alpha-beta-depleted transplantation in children listed by TCRdb under 2016. About the study as a whole: Using TCR repertoire profiling, the study followed T-cell immune reconstitution in a quantitative way in children after TCRalphabeta/CD19-depleted allogeneic hematopoietic cell transplantation. Study-wide conclusions, independent of this receptor: About two months after transplant, the apparently early recovery of alphabetaT-cell counts reportedly depended on just several hundred clones that had expanded rapidly and came from non-depleted graft cells. Hyperexpanded clone frequencies declined over subsequent months; after one year, T-cell counts and TCRbeta diversity were mostly attributed to newly produced T cells. In some patients, the high TCRbeta diversity seen at day 60 was put down to recipient T cells and intrathymic progenitors that had survived conditioning.

Libraries were constructed by PCR. For sequencing, an Illumina HiSeq 2500 was employed. Molecular barcoding was employed in the preparation of TCR libraries, with unique molecular identifiers being used to normalize TCRbeta repertoire quantification. TCRdb reran the public reads through fastp at Q25 and MiXCR, keeping productive beta chains. CDR3 protein sequences are deduplicated, and each keeps its most common genes and DNA. The sample table records around 440,000 distinct CDR3 sequences; roughly 16% of these occur just once. In total, the top ten clones hold just under 30% of the sample. This specimen's treatment or condition label, interpreted: allogeneic hematopoietic cell transplantation with graft depleted of TCRalphabeta T cells and CD19 B cells. The children who served as transplant recipients had been given grafts of TCRalphabeta/CD19-depleted allogeneic hematopoietic cells.

This receptor was obtained from a boy younger than two who had a stem cell transplant for Wiskott-Aldrich syndrome, so the T cells may come from the graft donor. Sequenced here: PBMCs, mostly from graft donor cells, sampled 360 days after TCRalphabeta/CD19-depleted stem cell transplant. Recombination linked TRBV20-1 to TRBJ2-6; a confident D gene designation cannot be given. The DNA sequence is as follows: TGCAGTGCTAGAGACCCTGGGGCCAACGTCCTGACTTTC. It translates to CSARDPGANVLTF.